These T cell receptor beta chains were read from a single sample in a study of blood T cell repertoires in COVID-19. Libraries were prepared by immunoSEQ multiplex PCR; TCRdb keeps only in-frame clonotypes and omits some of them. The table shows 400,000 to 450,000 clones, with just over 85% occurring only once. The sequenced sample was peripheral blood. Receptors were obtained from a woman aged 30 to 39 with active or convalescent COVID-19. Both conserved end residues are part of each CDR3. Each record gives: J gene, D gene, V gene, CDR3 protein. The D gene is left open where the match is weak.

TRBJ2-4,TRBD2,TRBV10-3,CATGRGEGIQYF
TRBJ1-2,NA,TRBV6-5,CASGLDIQTNYGYTF
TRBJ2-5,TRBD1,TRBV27,CASRNLGQGARRETQYF
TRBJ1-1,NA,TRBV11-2,CASSLWARNTEAFF
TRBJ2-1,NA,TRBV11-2,CASTSLGGVSYNEQFF
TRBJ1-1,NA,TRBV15,CATSTLTIMNTEAFF
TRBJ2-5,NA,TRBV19,CASSLTAFQETQYF
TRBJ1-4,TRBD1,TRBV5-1,CASSLNRDRGVEKLFF
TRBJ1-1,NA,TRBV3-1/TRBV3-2,CASSDFGTEAFF
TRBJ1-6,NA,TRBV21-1,CASSEGDHPPLHF
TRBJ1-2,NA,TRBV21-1,CASSKEGQGHYGYTF
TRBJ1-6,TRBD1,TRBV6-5,CASSLGTGLNSPLHF
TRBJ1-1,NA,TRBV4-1,CASSPPGRDMNGEAFF
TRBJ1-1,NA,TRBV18,CASSPQNQATGPPTEAFF
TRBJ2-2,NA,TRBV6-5,CASQTNTGELFF
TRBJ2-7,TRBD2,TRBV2,CASIVLAGSQCF
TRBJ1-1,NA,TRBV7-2,CASSPTAVNTEAFF
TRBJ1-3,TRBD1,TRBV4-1,CASSQPRTGRSGNTIYF
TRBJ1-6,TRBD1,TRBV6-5,CASSYDRGGNSPLHF
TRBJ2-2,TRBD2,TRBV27,CASLGLAGVAGELFF
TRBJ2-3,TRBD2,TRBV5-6,CASSRRLAGGYTQYF
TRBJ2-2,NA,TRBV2,CASSEGGLGTGELFF